The table lists the clone carrying this T cell receptor beta chain with many counts. This sample is drawn from a study of early T cells in non-severe SARS-CoV-2 infection. TCRdb passed the 5' RACE reads through MiXCR, listing each CDR3 protein once. Seen here are about 68,000 distinct CDR3 sequences, 12% observed once, and the top ten hold around 1.7%. The V and J ends lost 5 bases and 0 bases respectively, with 7 bases between them. This CDR3 is 13 amino acids long. Looked up from germline, CDR1 is SGHDN and CDR2 is FVKESK. The J gene is TRBJ1-1, the V gene TRBV14; no firm D call. The TCR originated in an adult who was a healthcare worker with PCR-confirmed SARS-CoV-2 infection or an uninfected control (not recorded which). The sample consisted of whole blood. Here the CDR3 reads CASSYRLNTEAFF. In DNA, the CDR3 is TGTGCCAGCAGCTACAGATTGAACACTGAAGCTTTCTTT. Full variable domain (rest looked up from reference TRBV14 and TRBJ1-1): EAGVTQFPSHSVIEKGQTVTLRCDPISGHDNLYWYRRVMGKEIKFLLHFVKESKQDESGMPNNRFLAERTGGTYSTLKVQPAELEDSGVYFCASSYRLNTEAFFGQGTRLTVV.